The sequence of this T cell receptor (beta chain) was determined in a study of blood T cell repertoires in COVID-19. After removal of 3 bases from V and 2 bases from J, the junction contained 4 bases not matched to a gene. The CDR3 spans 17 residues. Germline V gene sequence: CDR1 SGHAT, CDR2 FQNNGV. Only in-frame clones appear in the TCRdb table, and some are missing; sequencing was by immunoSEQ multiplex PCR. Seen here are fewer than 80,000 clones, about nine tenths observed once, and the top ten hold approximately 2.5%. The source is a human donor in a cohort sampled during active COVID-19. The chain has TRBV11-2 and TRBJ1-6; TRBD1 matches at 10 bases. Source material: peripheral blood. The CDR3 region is CASSFDRGPPYNSPLHF. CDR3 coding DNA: TGTGCCAGCAGCTTTGACAGGGGGCCGCCCTATAATTCACCCCTCCACTTT.